This T cell receptor (beta chain) was sequenced during a study of T cells in Graves' hyperthyroidism and ophthalmopathy (dated by TCRdb to about 2019). For context, the study as a whole: Peripheral blood was collected at initial diagnosis, before any treatment. Once sampling was done, hyperthyroidism patients were given methimazole at a starting dose of 30 mg daily, whereas ophthalmopathy patients were given high-dose intravenous methylprednisolone. TCR V-J signatures able to tell the groups apart were searched for in a discovery cohort of more than 90 patients, of whom around 42 had Graves' ophthalmopathy and roughly 57 had stable Graves' hyperthyroidism. Prospective prediction of ophthalmopathy was tested in an independent validation cohort of under 20 hyperthyroidism patients and 17 patients who later progressed to ophthalmopathy. In roughly six Graves' hyperthyroidism patients, the study also compared T-cell repertoires from thyroid tissue with T-cell repertoires from blood. The roughly 100 discovery patients were randomly divided into training and test sets at a 7:3 ratio. According to the paper, TCR Vbeta CDR3 sequencing was carried out on about 140 peripheral blood samples, which came from over 40 ophthalmopathy, some 73 hyperthyroidism and approximately 17 progressor patients.

Overall study results and their limits: A 13 V-J signature model separated ophthalmopathy from stable hyperthyroidism, with around 88% sensitivity and 81.08% specificity in cross-validation and 80%/75% in testing. In validation, the model predicted progression to ophthalmopathy with just under 71% sensitivity and 72.22% specificity, a median of about 6.7 months before onset. No statistical method was used to set the sample size in advance, and investigators knew the group allocation. Blood samples also contained most of the expanded thyroid clonotypes (frequency above 0.001), which suggests that blood repertoires may reflect thyroid immune responses.

This clonotype was picked up many times. The specificity of this receptor is unknown. No per-base quality is available; no much larger clone lies one base away. A patient counted as having stable Graves' hyperthyroidism if no progression to ophthalmopathy occurred over 18 months of follow-up. Hyperthyroidism patients were newly diagnosed, had a disease duration of under 2 months, and were aged 18 to 65 years. Exclusion was applied to patients with uncontrolled infections, other autoimmune diseases, pregnancy or lactation. Diagnoses were based on clinical symptoms, serum thyroxine and TRAb, thyroid ultrasound and orbital computed tomography. Ficoll-Paque density gradient centrifugation was used to isolate PBMCs from 9.5 to 10 ml of fresh peripheral blood. Total RNA was extracted with Trizol reagent, and quality was checked on an Agilent 2100 Bioanalyzer. V is cut back by 0 bases and J by 4 bases, with 4 bases in the junction unmatched. The germline V gene sets CDR1 to SGHRS and CDR2 to YFSETQ. The CDR3 spans 14 residues, from the cysteine through the phenylalanine. Just CDR3 DNA is preserved here, 42 bases in frame from base 1.

The TCR beta CDR3 regions were amplified from RNA transcripts. A first-round RT-PCR of the TCR CDR3 used the HTBI primer set with the Qiagen OneStep RT-PCR kit. The libraries were constructed in a second round of multiplex PCR and then size-selected and purified. The libraries were sequenced on an Illumina HiSeq2000 using paired-end 100 bp reads. Processing in the source paper ran as follows. SOAPnuke was used to process the raw data, removing reads that contained adapters or uncalled bases, had a mean Phred below 15, or lacked an exact match to the constant primer or identifier. COPE v1.2.5 was used to merge the high-quality paired reads, and each unique nucleotide sequence was defined as a clonotype. Clonotypes were aligned to IMGT TRBV, TRBD and TRBJ reference segments using MiTCR v1.1. The analysis was restricted to V-J combinations with a frequency above 0.0001, which together covered just over 99% of the repertoires. A TCS score was defined as the ratio of F50 (clonal expansion) to E x V (chaos), with BLOSUM62-based TCRdist applied between CDR3 peptides within each V-J. Welch's t-statistics and random forest reduced 450 to 600 V-J features to some 14, which were used in a naive Bayes classifier (R e1071). TCRdb applied fastp at Q25 and MiXCR to the public reads, then kept only in-frame beta chains. Each entry merges the rows of one CDR3 protein and shows their most common DNA and genes. It is TCRdb's table, rather than the study itself, that gives the V and J calls and clone size. For this sample the table gives a few hundred thousand distinct CDR3 sequences, of which less than 20% were detected only once. The top ten constitute about 7% of the sample.

The chain links TRBV5-1 with TRBJ2-7; 7 of the junction bases match TRBD1. The sequence was obtained from a woman aged 25 to 39 with Graves' hyperthyroidism. Sequencing input: blood. The DNA sequence is given as TGCGCCAGCAGCTTGGAGGGGGCCGATTACGAGCAGTACTTC. This translates into CASSLEGADYEQYF.